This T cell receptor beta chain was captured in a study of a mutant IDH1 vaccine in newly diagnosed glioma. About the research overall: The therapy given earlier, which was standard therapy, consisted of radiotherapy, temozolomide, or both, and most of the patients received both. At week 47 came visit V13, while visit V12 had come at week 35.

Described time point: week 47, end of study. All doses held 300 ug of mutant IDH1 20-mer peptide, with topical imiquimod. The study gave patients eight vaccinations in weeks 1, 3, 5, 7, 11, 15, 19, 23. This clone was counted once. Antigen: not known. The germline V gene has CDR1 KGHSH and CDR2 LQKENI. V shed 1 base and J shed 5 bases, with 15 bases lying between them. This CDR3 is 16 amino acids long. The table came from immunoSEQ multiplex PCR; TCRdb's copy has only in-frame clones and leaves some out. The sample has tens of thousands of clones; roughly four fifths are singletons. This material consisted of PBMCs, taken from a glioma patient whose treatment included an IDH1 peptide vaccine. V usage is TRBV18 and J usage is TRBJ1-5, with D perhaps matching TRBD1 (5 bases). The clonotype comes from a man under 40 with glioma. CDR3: CASSPQSAVGDQPQHF. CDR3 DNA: TGTGCCAGCTCACCACAGTCGGCAGTAGGGGATCAGCCCCAGCATTTT.